The sequence of this T cell receptor beta chain was determined in a study of vaccination and CD4 T cells after COVID-19. Study context: From HCoV-229E, HCoV-OC43, HCoV-NL63 and SARS-CoV-2, overlapping spike peptides were used to stimulate the cells.

In this sample, this clonotype turned up once. As yet, its antigen is unknown. Treatment specified: roughly 10-day PBMC culture with coronavirus spike peptide pools or control peptides (ViraFEST assay). ViraFEST grew antigen-specific T cells using peptide pools, then sequenced TCRs. The germline V gene encodes CDR1 SGHTA and CDR2 FQGNSA. Trimming took 1 base from V and 6 from J, leaving 10 bases between them. The CDR3 is made up of 14 amino acids. The Oncomine TCR Beta short-read assay was applied to DNA of cultured CD4+ T cells. Researchers extracted genomic DNA from CD4+ T cells that had been cultured. Each CDR3 protein is one row after TCRdb ran MiXCR on the PCR reads. The table includes some 18,000 distinct CDR3 sequences, 70% detected once. Findings and caveats of the study: The study found median SARS-CoV-2-reactive clonotypes rising from roughly 19 to 38, not significantly.

The sequenced sample was CD4+ T cells from blood, cultured in vitro. The receptor comes from a human donor who had recovered from COVID-19. The chain is built from TRBV7-2 and TRBJ2-1; D gene uncertain. The CDR3 nucleotides read TGTGCCAGCAGCTTAGATTTTAGCCGCAATGAGCAGTTCTTC. This encodes CASSLDFSRNEQFF. Full variable domain (outside the CDR3, taken from reference TRBV7-2 and TRBJ2-1): GAGVSQSPSNKVTEKGKDVELRCDPISGHTALYWYRQSLGQGLEFLIYFQGNSAPDKSGLPSDRFSAERTGGSVSTLTIQRTQQEDSAVYLCASSLDFSRNEQFFGPGTRLTVL.